This entry concerns a single TCR beta chain. This sample is part of a study of T cell responses to AZD1222 COVID-19 vaccine. The protocol was immunoSEQ multiplex PCR, while the TCRdb copy is restricted to in-frame clones and leaves out a portion. The table lists roughly 130,000 clones, about 90% of them singletons. V was clipped by 5 bases and J by 0 bases, with 19 bases between them. From germline, CDR1 is SEHNR and CDR2 FQNEAQ (reference sequence). The CDR3 contains 17 residues. The receptor's source is an adult who received the AZD1222 COVID-19 vaccine. Sequenced material: peripheral blood, taken 28 days after the second AZD1222 dose. The J gene is TRBJ2-5, the V gene TRBV7-9, with D uncertain. CDR3 loop: CASSPNPGFPYQETQYF. The CDR3 bases are TGTGCCAGCAGCCCTAACCCTGGCTTCCCGTACCAAGAGACCCAGTACTTC.